The present T cell receptor (beta chain) was sequenced within a study of blood T cell repertoires in COVID-19. Looking at the study overall: Samples came from the United States, Italy and Spain, spanning acute and convalescent COVID-19. From T cells, B-cell-depleted T cells, or PBMCs came the material, which was cDNA or gDNA.

Per the original data handling: Estimation of nucleated cell counts was performed using reference gene primer amplification. The repertoire was sequenced with immunoSEQ multiplex PCR; TCRdb's copy has only in-frame clones and lacks some. V and J calls plus clone size are reproduced from that table; the DNA served to infer D and trimming. Found here are about 130,000 clones, more than 60% of them singletons; the top ten hold less than 2.5%. The material sequenced was peripheral blood. The source of this sequence is a woman in her 70s with acute or convalescent COVID-19.

CDR3 sequence: CANPVAGDNEQFF. In DNA form, the CDR3 reads TGCGCCAACCCCGTAGCGGGAGATAATGAGCAGTTCTTC. The chain links TRBV5-1 to TRBJ2-1; 9 bases are shared with TRBD2. The J segment lost 7 bases and the V segment lost 9 bases, leaving 8 bases of the junction unmatched. This CDR3 spans 13 amino acids. From germline, CDR1 is SGHRS and CDR2 YFSETQ.